This is a list of T cell receptor beta chains from one sample in a study of radiation and T cells in renal cell carcinoma. TCRdb keeps only in-frame clones here, not all; method: immunoSEQ multiplex PCR. In the table there are roughly 130,000 clones, 85% to 90% of which are singletons. This specimen consisted of blood, obtained from a patient whose treatment included radiotherapy and nephrectomy. Every receptor here comes from a woman in her seventies with renal cell carcinoma. CDR3s include the opening cysteine and the closing phenylalanine or tryptophan. D genes are given only for firm matches. Not all rows give a size; the values are once, few, many and, for expanded clones, a class.

v_gene	d_gene	j_gene	abundance	CDR3nt	CDR3aa
TRBV10-3	.	TRBJ1-4	.	TGTGCCATCAAGGGGGGCGCAGGTGAAAAACTGTTTTTT	CAIKGGAGEKLFF
TRBV30	TRBD1	TRBJ1-4	.	TGTGCCTGGAGTCAAGACAGGGTGGGGGAAAAACTGTTTTTT	CAWSQDRVGEKLFF
TRBV7-3	TRBD2	TRBJ2-1	.	TGTGCCAGCAGCTCCTCTGGACTAGCGGGGGCCGTGAGCTCCTACAATGAGCAGTTCTTC	CASSSSGLAGAVSSYNEQFF
TRBV11-2	.	TRBJ1-1	.	TGTGCCAGCAGCTTAGGGGCCTCCGGGGACACTGAAGCTTTCTTT	CASSLGASGDTEAFF
TRBV11-2	.	TRBJ1-6	.	TGTGCCAGCAGCACCCTTAGTCTACGGACAGCTCCTAATTCACCCCTCCACTTT	CASSTLSLRTAPNSPLHF
TRBV15	.	TRBJ1-5	.	TGTGCCACCAGTCCGGGACAACCTCGTCAGCCCCAGCATTTT	CATSPGQPRQPQHF
TRBV2	TRBD1	TRBJ1-4	.	TGTGCCAGCAGTGAAGCAAAACAGGGGAGACTGTTTTTT	CASSEAKQGRLFF
TRBV11-3	.	TRBJ2-7	.	TGTGCCAGCAGCTTAGTCTGGGGCGCCTCCTACGAGCAGTACTTC	CASSLVWGASYEQYF
TRBV19	TRBD1	TRBJ1-4	.	TGTGCCAGTGCTGGACGCGGACAGGGGGCAGATGAAAAACTGTTTTTT	CASAGRGQGADEKLFF
TRBV9	TRBD1	TRBJ2-3	.	TGTGCCAGCAGCCCCCGGACAGGGGACGGCACAGATACGCAGTATTTT	CASSPRTGDGTDTQYF
TRBV7-2	.	TRBJ1-6	.	TGTGCCAGCAGTCTTGGGACGGAGGGTTCACCCCTCCACTTT	CASSLGTEGSPLHF
TRBV18	.	TRBJ1-5	.	TGTGCCAGCTCACCAACGGGGAGGCAGGGTGGCAATCAGCCCCAGCATTTT	CASSPTGRQGGNQPQHF
TRBV2	.	TRBJ2-6	.	TGTGCCAGCAGGCAGGAGAGGAGCTCTGGGGCCAACGTCCTGACTTTC	CASRQERSSGANVLTF
TRBV21-1	.	TRBJ2-7	.	TGTGCCAGCAGCCCGGACGCGGACTACTCCTACGAGCAGTACTTC	CASSPDADYSYEQYF
TRBV25-1	.	TRBJ1-1	.	TGTGCCAGCAGTGACCAGGGTGTGAACACTGAAGCTTTCTTT	CASSDQGVNTEAFF
TRBV5-1	.	TRBJ2-3	.	TGCGCCAGCAGCAACGACACCTCTAGCACAGATACGCAGTATTTT	CASSNDTSSTDTQYF
TRBV7-3	.	TRBJ2-1	.	TGTGCCAGCAGCCCTTCGACTAGACATGAGCAGTTCTTC	CASSPSTRHEQFF
TRBV7-2	.	TRBJ2-5	.	TGTGCCAGCAGCTTAGCCCTGGACAGATACCAAGAGACCCAGTACTTC	CASSLALDRYQETQYF
TRBV7-9	.	TRBJ1-4	.	TGTGCCAGCAGCTTAGGGGACGGGACTTATGAAAAACTGTTTTTT	CASSLGDGTYEKLFF
TRBV29-1	.	TRBJ2-5	.	TGCAGCGTTGACAGGGGACCCCAAGAGACCCAGTACTTC	CSVDRGPQETQYF
TRBV19	.	TRBJ1-2	.	TGTGCCAGTAGGGACGGGCCGAGCTCCTCCTATGGCTACACCTTC	CASRDGPSSSYGYTF
TRBV28	.	TRBJ2-7	.	TGTGCCAGCAGTCCTACAGGGTGGAGATACGAGCAGTACTTC	CASSPTGWRYEQYF
TRBV9	TRBD1	TRBJ2-5	.	TGTGCCAGCAGCGCCTGGGACAGACAAGAGACCCAGTACTTC	CASSAWDRQETQYF
TRBV2	.	TRBJ1-1	.	TGTGCCAGCAGAACCCACAGGGCGGTGGCTGAAGCTTTCTTT	CASRTHRAVAEAFF
TRBV6-1	.	TRBJ1-3	.	TGTGCCAGCAGAACCACAGGGATAGGAAACACCATATATTTT	CASRTTGIGNTIYF
TRBV28	TRBD1	TRBJ2-5	once	TGTGCCAGCATCGCAGGGGGCGAGGAGACCCAGTACTTC	CASIAGGEETQYF
TRBV19	TRBD1	TRBJ2-1	.	TGTGCCAGTAGTAGCGGGACAGGGATATACAATGAGCAGTTCTTC	CASSSGTGIYNEQFF
TRBV4-1	TRBD2	TRBJ2-3	few	TGCGCCAGCAGCCAAGTAGCTAGCGGGCGCCTCACAGATACGCAGTATTTT	CASSQVASGRLTDTQYF
TRBV7-2	TRBD1	TRBJ1-2	.	TGTGCCAGCAGCCCCCCGGGACAGTTCTTTGGCTACACCTTC	CASSPPGQFFGYTF
TRBV6-5	.	TRBJ1-6	.	TGTGCCAGCAGTTACCAGGGATGGAATTCACCCCTCCACTTT	CASSYQGWNSPLHF
TRBV5-1	.	TRBJ1-2	.	TGCGCCAGCAGCTTAGCCACAACTAACTATGGCTACACCTTC	CASSLATTNYGYTF
TRBV7-2	.	TRBJ1-1	once	TGTGCCAGCAGCCGACAGATGAACACTGAAGCTTTCTTT	CASSRQMNTEAFF
TRBV18	.	TRBJ2-2	.	TGTGCCAGCTCACCATCTGCGGCGTCCCTATCCGGGGAGCTGTTTTTT	CASSPSAASLSGELFF
TRBV12-5	.	TRBJ1-5	.	TGTGCTAGTGGTTTCGCAGGGGACAATCAGCCCCAGCATTTT	CASGFAGDNQPQHF
TRBV7-6	TRBD1	TRBJ1-1	.	TGTGCCAGCAGCTTAGGTGGGTGGGACAGGGCTTTCTTT	CASSLGGWDRAFF
TRBV18	.	TRBJ1-5	.	TGTGCCAGCTCACCACCGACCCTGAATCAGCCCCAGCATTTT	CASSPPTLNQPQHF
TRBV25-1	.	TRBJ2-1	.	TGTGCCAGCAGGGACAACTGGAATGAGCAGTTCTTC	CASRDNWNEQFF
TRBV9	TRBD2	TRBJ2-5	.	TGTGCCAGCAGCCTAGCGGGGGGGATTCTCCAAGAGACCCAGTACTTC	CASSLAGGILQETQYF
TRBV6-1	.	TRBJ1-1	.	TGTGCCAGCAGTGAAACCGGCAGCATCATGGAAGCTTTCTTT	CASSETGSIMEAFF
TRBV5-1	.	TRBJ2-1	.	TGCGCCAGCAGCTTGGGTGCGGGGAAAGCCTACAATGAGCAGTTCTTC	CASSLGAGKAYNEQFF
TRBV25-1	.	TRBJ1-2	.	TGTGCCAGCAGTATGGAGGGTAACTATGGCTACACCTTC	CASSMEGNYGYTF
TRBV28	TRBD1	TRBJ2-1	once	TGTGCCAGCAGGGGGACAGGGAATCACAATGAGCAGTTCTTC	CASRGTGNHNEQFF
TRBV6-1	.	TRBJ1-5	.	TGTGCCAGCAGTGAATACGTCAGGGGCGCCGTGGTGAGCAATCAGCCCCAGCATTTT	CASSEYVRGAVVSNQPQHF
TRBV10-3	TRBD1	TRBJ2-2	.	TGTGCCATCAGTTACGGGACAGAGAACACCGGGGAGCTGTTTTTT	CAISYGTENTGELFF
TRBV28	.	TRBJ2-3	.	TGTGCCAGCAGTTTAGTAGATACGCAGTATTTT	CASSLVDTQYF
TRBV6-1	.	TRBJ2-7	.	TGTGCCAGCAGAAGCGCCGGGGGCTACGAGCAGTACTTC	CASRSAGGYEQYF
TRBV12-5	.	TRBJ1-5	medium-sized	TGTGCTAGTGGTTTGGTACAAAATCAGCCCCAGCATTTT	CASGLVQNQPQHF
TRBV4-3	.	TRBJ2-7	few	TGCGCCAGCAGCTCCCGGACGGATTCCTACGAGCAGTACTTC	CASSSRTDSYEQYF
TRBV2	.	TRBJ2-5	.	TGTGCCAGCAGTGAAATCGAGACAGGCCAAGAGACCCAGTACTTC	CASSEIETGQETQYF
TRBV25-1	.	TRBJ1-2	few	TGTGCCAGCAGTGACCCCAGCCGTCCCGGGGATGGCTACACCTTC	CASSDPSRPGDGYTF
TRBV4-1	TRBD1	TRBJ2-7	.	TGCGCCAGCAGCCCCAGCCCCGGACAGGGGGTTTACGAGCAGTACTTC	CASSPSPGQGVYEQYF
TRBV7-8	TRBD1	TRBJ2-5	.	TGTGCCAGCAGCTTAGACAGGGGGCTTGGGGAGACCCAGTACTTC	CASSLDRGLGETQYF
TRBV6-5	TRBD2	TRBJ2-5	.	TGTGCCAGCAGACGGGGGGGCTCGGAGACCCAGTACTTC	CASRRGGSETQYF